This TCR beta chain was sequenced in a study of blood T cell repertoires in COVID-19. The J segment lost 1 base and the V segment lost 1 base, leaving 3 bases of the junction unmatched. Germline assignment: CDR1 LNHNV and CDR2 YYDKDF (reference sequence). This CDR3 region has 16 residues. Living in 24 US areas, the participants were between 18 and 89 years of age. In the study's own analysis: Amplification with reference gene primers provided the estimates of nucleated cell counts. Clones were read by immunoSEQ multiplex PCR, and TCRdb kept only the in-frame ones, dropping some. Clone size and V and J calls were adopted from that table, with D and trimming inferred from the DNA. Of some 390,000 clones in the sample, nearly 90% were seen once.

The sequence came from a woman in her 30s who had recovered from COVID-19. The material sequenced was PBMCs or T cells enriched from blood (not recorded which). V usage is TRBV15 and J usage is TRBJ2-1; TRBD2 agrees at 8 bases. The CDR3 region has the DNA TGTGCCACCAGCAGAGCGGGGGGGCGGTCCTACAATGAGCAGTTCTTC. Protein product: CATSRAGGRSYNEQFF.